This record covers a single T cell receptor beta chain. Antigen specificity is unknown. The record originates from a study of T cell responses to AZD1222 COVID-19 vaccine. The CDR3 consists of 13 residues. CDR1 and CDR2 (germline): MNHEY, SMNVEV (reference sequence). Germline trimming cut 6 bases from V and 7 bases from J; bases unmatched to any gene: 7. Sequencing was performed with immunoSEQ multiplex PCR; in TCRdb, only in-frame clones are kept and a portion is missing. Of 90,000 to 120,000 clones in the sample, around nine tenths were seen once. Whole-study findings and limits: The donor cohort was predominantly white British with a female majority, and clonal diversity may have been underestimated.

The chain links TRBV27 to TRBJ2-7, with 9 positions matching TRBD2. Sequencing was performed on peripheral blood, taken 28 days after the second AZD1222 dose. The sequence derives from an adult who received the AZD1222 COVID-19 vaccine. CDR3 in DNA: TGTGCCAGCAGAGTAGCGGGAGTGGGAGAGCAGTACTTC. It translates to CASRVAGVGEQYF.